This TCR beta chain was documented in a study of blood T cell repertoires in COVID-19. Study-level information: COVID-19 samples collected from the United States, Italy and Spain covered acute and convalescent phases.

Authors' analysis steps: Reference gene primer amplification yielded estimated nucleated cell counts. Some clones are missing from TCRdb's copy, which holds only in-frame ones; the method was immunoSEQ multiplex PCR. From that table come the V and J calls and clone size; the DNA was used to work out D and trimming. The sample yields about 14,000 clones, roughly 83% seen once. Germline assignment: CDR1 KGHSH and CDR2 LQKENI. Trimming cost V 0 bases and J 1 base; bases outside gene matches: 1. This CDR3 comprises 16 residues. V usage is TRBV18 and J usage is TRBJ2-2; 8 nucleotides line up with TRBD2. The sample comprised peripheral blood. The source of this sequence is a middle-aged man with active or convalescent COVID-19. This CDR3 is CASSPPSGGNTGELFF. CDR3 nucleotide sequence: TGTGCCAGCTCACCACCCAGCGGGGGGAACACCGGGGAGCTGTTTTTT.